This TCR beta chain was retrieved from a study of blood T cell repertoires in COVID-19. The wider study: The origin of the acute and convalescent COVID-19 samples was the United States, Italy and Spain. Sources were T cells, B-cell-depleted T cells, or PBMCs; the material itself was cDNA or gDNA.

As originally analysed: Using reference gene primer amplification, nucleated cell counts were estimated. Profiled with immunoSEQ multiplex PCR; TCRdb holds only in-frame clones, not every one. D and trimming were read from the DNA, whereas the V and J calls and clone size are those reported in that table. Of roughly 150,000 clones in the sample, 80% were seen once. The V and J ends lost 0 bases and 7 bases, in that order; junction bases with no gene match: 11. CDR1 is LNHDA, CDR2 SQIVND, per germline (reference sequence). The CDR3 is made up of 17 amino acids. The TCR was taken from a man aged 55 to 70 with acute or convalescent COVID-19. The rearrangement joins TRBV19 to TRBJ2-1, with TRBD2 matching 8 bases. The sample taken for sequencing was peripheral blood. CDR3 DNA sequence: TGTGCCAGTAGTATAGATCGGGGCGGGAGGAGGGGAAATGAGCAGTTCTTC. Residues: CASSIDRGGRRGNEQFF.